Listed below are T cell receptor beta chains from one sample, sequenced in a study of neurological immune-mediated disorders. MiXCR was run by TCRdb on the 5' RACE reads, yielding one entry per CDR3 protein. The data show roughly 36,000 distinct CDR3 sequences, 13% to 15% seen once. The sequenced material came from PBMCs. The receptors come from a woman aged 45 to 65 with HTLV-1-associated myelopathy (HAM/TSP). Both conserved end residues are part of each CDR3. A D gene is named only where the DNA matches it firmly. Not all rows give a size; the values are once, few, many and, for expanded clones, a class.

D gene	J gene	V gene	clone size	CDR3 DNA	CDR3 protein
TRBD2	TRBJ2-1	TRBV20-1	many	TGCAGTGCTAGAGTAGGTAGCGGGGGCTACAATGAGCAGTTCTTC	CSARVGSGGYNEQFF
-	TRBJ1-5	TRBV7-8	-	TGTGCCAGCAGCTTGACAGGATATCGACAGAGCAATCAGCCCCAGCATTTT	CASSLTGYRQSNQPQHF
-	TRBJ2-7	TRBV7-9	many	TGTGCCAGCAGCTTAGCAGGGATGGGCTACGAGCAGTACTTC	CASSLAGMGYEQYF
-	TRBJ2-2	TRBV5-1	many	TGCGCCAGCAGCTTGGTTAAGGTGGTATCCGGGGAGCTGTTTTTT	CASSLVKVVSGELFF
-	TRBJ1-4	TRBV9	many	TGTGCCAGCAGCGTAGGTAGTCGGGGGAATAATGAAAAACTGTTTTTT	CASSVGSRGNNEKLFF
TRBD1	TRBJ1-1	TRBV6-5	many	TGTGCCAGCAGTTACTCGACAGGGGCTACCACTGAAGCTTTCTTT	CASSYSTGATTEAFF
TRBD1	TRBJ2-7	TRBV5-6	once	TGTGCCAGCAGCTTGGGACAGGGAAGCTACGAGCAGTACTTC	CASSLGQGSYEQYF
TRBD1	TRBJ1-1	TRBV5-5	many	TGTGCCAGCAGCCTCGGGACAGGGCTCATGAACACTGAAGCTTTCTTT	CASSLGTGLMNTEAFF
-	TRBJ2-5	TRBV20-1	many	TGCAGTGCTAACCGGGACCCTCAGGAGACCCAGTACTTC	CSANRDPQETQYF
-	TRBJ2-2	TRBV5-1	many	TGCGCCAGCAGCTTGGGCCAGGCCGGGGAGCTGTTTTTT	CASSLGQAGELFF
-	TRBJ1-5	TRBV20-1	many	TGCAGTGCTAGAGTCCCAACTGAATGGGGGAATCAGCCCCAGCATTTT	CSARVPTEWGNQPQHF
-	TRBJ1-1	TRBV12-3/TRBV12-4	-	TGTGCCAGCAGTATAAGACTTAGCACTGAAGCTTTCTTT	CASSIRLSTEAFF
-	TRBJ2-5	TRBV7-9	many	TGTGCCAGCAGCCCCCTAGGACAGCCCTGGGCCCAGTACTTC	CASSPLGQPWAQYF
-	TRBJ2-2	TRBV20-1	medium-sized	TGCAGTGCTAGACCTACAGGGAGAAGAAACACCGGGGAGCTGTTTTTT	CSARPTGRRNTGELFF
-	TRBJ1-2	TRBV10-3	many	TGTGCCATCGGGGCAGGGGAATATGGCTACACCTTC	CAIGAGEYGYTF
-	TRBJ2-5	TRBV20-1	many	TGCAGTGCTAGCCCTCTGACAGCGGGCTACCAAGAGACCCAGTACTTC	CSASPLTAGYQETQYF
-	TRBJ2-5	TRBV24-1	-	TGTGCCACCGTGACTGCCGTGTACCAAGAGACCCAGTACTTC	CATVTAVYQETQYF
-	TRBJ2-7	TRBV10-3	-	TGTGCCATCACAATCGGGACATGGGACTACGAGCAGTACTTC	CAITIGTWDYEQYF
TRBD2	TRBJ2-5	TRBV20-1	many	TGCAGTGCTCCAAATAGGTGGCTAGCGGCACAAGAGACCCAGTACTTC	CSAPNRWLAAQETQYF
-	TRBJ1-6	TRBV28	many	TGTGCCAGCAGTTTTTGGGGCAGTTTTAGCTCCTATAATTCACCCCTCCACTTT	CASSFWGSFSSYNSPLHF
-	TRBJ2-3	TRBV7-3	many	TGTGCCAGCAGCGACTCACACACAGATACGCAGTATTTT	CASSDSHTDTQYF
TRBD1	TRBJ1-2	TRBV4-2	many	TGTGCCAGCAGCCAAGATCGCTGGACAGGGGGACGATTTGGCTACACCTTC	CASSQDRWTGGRFGYTF
TRBD1	TRBJ2-5	TRBV6-5	-	TGTGCCAGTAGTCGGGACAGGGCCATCTCGGGGACCCAGTACTTC	CASSRDRAISGTQYF
TRBD1	TRBJ2-1	TRBV14	few	TGTGCCAGCAGCCAGCTGACAGGGGGCCCCTTTATGAATGAGCAGTTCTTC	CASSQLTGGPFMNEQFF
-	TRBJ2-3	TRBV19	many	TGTGCCAGTAGTATAGACGGGGAGGACACAGATACGCAGTATTTT	CASSIDGEDTDTQYF
TRBD2	TRBJ2-5	TRBV7-2	many	TGTGCCAGCAGCTTAGGGGGCAGGGAGGGAGAGACCCAGTACTTC	CASSLGGREGETQYF
TRBD2	TRBJ2-5	TRBV20-1	many	TGCAGTGCCCTGAGTGGGGCTAGCGGGGGCCCGAGGACCCAGTACTTC	CSALSGASGGPRTQYF
-	TRBJ2-2	TRBV9	many	TGTGCCAGCAGCGTAGGGGGCGGGGAGCTGTTTTTT	CASSVGGGELFF
-	TRBJ1-1	TRBV5-1	-	TGCGCCTGCAGATCTGGGGCGGGGTTGGACACTGAAGCTTTCTTT	CACRSGAGLDTEAFF
-	TRBJ2-2	TRBV6-5	few	TGTGCCAGCAGCCCCTCGGGGTTCACCGGGGAGCTGTTTTTT	CASSPSGFTGELFF
TRBD1	TRBJ1-1	TRBV20-1	many	TGCAGTGCTAGTTATCTTGGTGATCGTGAGTGGAAAGGGGGCATGAACACTGAAGCTTTCTTT	CSASYLGDREWKGGMNTEAFF
TRBD1	TRBJ1-1	TRBV12-3/TRBV12-4	-	TGTGCCAGCAGTTTCCAGGGGGGGAACAATGAAGCTTTCTTT	CASSFQGGNNEAFF
TRBD1	TRBJ1-2	TRBV28	many	TGTGCCAGCAGTCGACCGCCGGGACAGGGATACGGCTACACCTTC	CASSRPPGQGYGYTF
-	TRBJ1-3	TRBV7-9	many	TGTGCCAGCAGCTTGGACACTAGATCTGGTTTT	CASSLDTRSGF
TRBD2	TRBJ2-2	TRBV5-1	-	TGCGCCAGCAGGGACCCTAGCGGGGGTTACACCGGGGAGCTGTTTTTT	CASRDPSGGYTGELFF
TRBD2	TRBJ2-3	TRBV9	many	TGTGCCAGATGGACTAGTCCGATATTGGTGGAGGCAGATACGCAGTATTTT	CARWTSPILVEADTQYF
TRBD1	TRBJ1-2	TRBV6-1	many	TGTGCCAGCAGTGTCTCCGGGACAGGGGGCTATGGCTACACCTTC	CASSVSGTGGYGYTF
-	TRBJ1-1	TRBV18	many	TGTGCCATCCCCCACGGGGGGCGAACTGAAGCTTTCTTT	CAIPHGGRTEAFF
-	TRBJ2-3	TRBV5-6	many	TGTGCCAGCAGCCCGGTACCCACAGATACGCAGTATTTT	CASSPVPTDTQYF
-	TRBJ1-5	TRBV12-3/TRBV12-4	many	TGTGCCAGCAGCCCAGCAGGGGGCAATCAGCCCCAGCATTTT	CASSPAGGNQPQHF
TRBD2	TRBJ2-3	TRBV7-3	many	TGTGCCAGCAGCCTTGGACTAGCGGGGGGCCTCACACATACGCAGTATTTT	CASSLGLAGGLTHTQYF
TRBD2	TRBJ2-1	TRBV2	many	TGTGCCAGCAGTGAAGGATTCGGGAGGCGTAGCGGGGGGGCGTCCGTCTCCTACAATGAGCAGTTCTTC	CASSEGFGRRSGGASVSYNEQFF
TRBD2	TRBJ2-6	TRBV5-1	medium-sized	TGCGCCAGCAGCTTGCGGCTAGCGGGTGCCTTGGGGGCCAACGTCCTGACTTTC	CASSLRLAGALGANVLTF
-	TRBJ2-3	TRBV24-1	many	TGTGCCACCAGTGATCCTAAGACTCCCGACAGCGATACGCAGTATTTT	CATSDPKTPDSDTQYF
-	TRBJ2-6	TRBV12-3/TRBV12-4	many	TGTGCCAGCAGCTCGAGGAGGGGCTCTGGGGCCAACGTCCTGACTTTC	CASSSRRGSGANVLTF